The present entry profiles one T cell receptor (beta chain) with its context. Its antigen is currently not known. One base away there is no much larger clone; base qualities are not given. The germline V and J ends show losses of 2 bases and 7 bases respectively, and no gene match explains 6 bases of the junction. CDR1 MGHDK and CDR2 SYGVNS were looked up in the germline V gene. The CDR3 goes from the cysteine to the phenylalanine over 16 residues. Of all the DNA, just the CDR3 is kept, 48 bases in frame from base 1. The donors were healthy, HIV-negative adults with no recently reported acute infections or vaccinations. Only Caucasian adults living in Nashville, Tennessee, USA were represented among the donors. CD4+ T cells were enriched by magnetic negative selection, after which naive cells were positively selected on CD45RA and the negative fraction was taken as the memory subset. Blood was collected by leukapheresis, and PBMCs were isolated by Ficoll-Histopaque density gradient centrifugation and then cryopreserved in liquid nitrogen vapor phase. Purity and quantity of every magnetically sorted T cell population were checked by analytical flow cytometry. From each sorted fraction, genomic DNA was isolated and quantified by UV absorbance on a Nanodrop 2000c.

This sample is drawn from a study of shared clonotypes between healthy human individuals (dated by TCRdb to 2020 to 2021). Turning to the overall study: A couple of women and a few men aged 18 to 49 years were included in the cohort. For each donor, three plates each were used for CD4 naive and CD4 memory, two plates were used for CD8 naive, and one plate was used for CD8 memory. To estimate repertoire size and how much clonotype sharing occurs between individuals, the study deeply sequenced the blood TCR repertoires of about five healthy adults. To increase sequencing depth and limit assay-specific biases, different laboratories used diverse techniques to prepare libraries and sequence TCR repertoires. Between about 0.8 and 9 billion PBMCs per donor were obtained by leukapheresis.

General findings and caveats noted by the study authors: When several donors were compared, the shared fraction of clonotypes was around 5% for naive CD4, approximately 3.3% for naive CD8, more than 2% for memory CD4, and 0.4% for memory CD8. Rarefaction of sorted-subset datasets indicated incomplete sequencing despite the large sequencing depth. Because the study included only a small number of donors, the genetic and exposure-history diversity represented was limited. Sampling was restricted to blood, and TCR repertoires in tissue are likely to differ from TCR repertoires in blood. Naive subsets generally had larger estimated clonotype richness than memory subsets. Based on pairwise subsampling, the degree of clonotype sharing among donors was expected to be affected by sequencing depth. Compared with non-shared clonotypes, the clonotypes found in all four sorted-subset donors had higher generation probabilities.

Using the deep immunoSEQ assay, TCR CDR3 regions were amplified from genomic DNA by multiplex PCR. Extracted genomic DNA from each cell subset was spread evenly across all wells of several immunoSEQ 96-well plates, with each plate serving as a replicate. For sorted subsets, around 200 ng genomic DNA, equal to approximately 30,000 T cell genomes, was loaded into each replicate PCR. Purified libraries were measured with a Qubit 3.0 fluorometer, size-checked on a Bioanalyzer 2100, and measured again with the KAPA Library Quantification kit. Every immunoSEQ 96-well plate was sequenced on a separate single-read 150-cycle Illumina NextSeq 550 flow cell. The original methods were these. The immunoSEQ output contained only junctional sequences without quality scores, so filtering could not match that applied to full-length reads. Sequences were annotated with PyIR, a Python wrapper for IgBLAST v1.9, and V/J genes and CDR3 were assigned using IMGT germline references. Reads were removed for weak V/J assignments (E-value above 1e-6), missing CDR3, stop codons, out-of-frame junctions, or ambiguous translated residues. V3J clonotypes were defined as sequences sharing the same inferred V gene, J gene, and CDR3 amino acid sequence. Percentage overlap between repertoires was calculated by dividing the number of shared unique clonotypes by the size of the smaller repertoire. RTK rarefaction, the Chao1 estimator, and Recon v2.1 estimates of unobserved clonotypes were used to assess repertoire richness. OLGA was used to compute generation probabilities for all TCRbeta clonotypes that the gDNA method yielded from four donors. TCRdb mirrors the immuneACCESS table, restricted to in-frame sequences. Some clones are absent from its copies; in checked studies, under half trace to an unresolved V gene, and the reason for the others is unknown. For V, J and clone size, that table is used; D and trimming come from the DNA. The table for this sample lists hundreds of thousands of clones; around 73% of them were counted only once. 1.5% to 2% of the sample lies in the top ten.

The sample consisted of memory CD4+ T cells sorted from blood. Taken with the paper, the label for cell subset or site translates to: CD45RA-negative fraction. Rearrangement joined TRBV25-1 to TRBJ1-6; TRBD1 matches 9 bases in the middle. The source is a woman aged 30 to 39 in good health. The DNA sequence follows: TGTGCCAGCAGTGAACATGGACAGGGGTTAAATTCACCCCTCCACTTT. It translates as CASSEHGQGLNSPLHF. Here the CDR3 is joined to the reference TRBV25-1 and TRBJ1-6 genes, and the full variable domain is: EADIYQTPRYLVIGTGKKITLECSQTMGHDKMYWYQQDPGMELHLIHYSYGVNSTEKGDLSSESTVSRIRTEHFPLTLESARPSHTSQYLCASSEHGQGLNSPLHFGNGTRLTVT.